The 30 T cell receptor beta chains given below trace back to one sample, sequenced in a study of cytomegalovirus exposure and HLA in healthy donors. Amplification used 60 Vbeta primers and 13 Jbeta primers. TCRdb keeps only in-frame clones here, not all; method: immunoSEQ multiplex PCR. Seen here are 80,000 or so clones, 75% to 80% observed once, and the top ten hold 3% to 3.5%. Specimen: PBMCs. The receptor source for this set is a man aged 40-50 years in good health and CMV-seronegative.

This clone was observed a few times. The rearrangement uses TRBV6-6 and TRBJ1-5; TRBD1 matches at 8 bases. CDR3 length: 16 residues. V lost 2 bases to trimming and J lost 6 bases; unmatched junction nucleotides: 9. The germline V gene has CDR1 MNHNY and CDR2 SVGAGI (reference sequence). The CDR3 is CASSYIRGRRGQPQHF. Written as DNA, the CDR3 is TGTGCCAGCAGTTACATCAGGGGGCGGAGAGGTCAGCCCCAGCATTTT.

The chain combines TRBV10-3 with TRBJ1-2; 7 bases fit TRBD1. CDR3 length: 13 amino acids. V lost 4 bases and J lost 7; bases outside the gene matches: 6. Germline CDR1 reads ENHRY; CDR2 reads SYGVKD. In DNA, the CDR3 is TGTGCCATCAGTGTAAAGGACAGGATTGGCTACACCTTC. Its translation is CAISVKDRIGYTF.

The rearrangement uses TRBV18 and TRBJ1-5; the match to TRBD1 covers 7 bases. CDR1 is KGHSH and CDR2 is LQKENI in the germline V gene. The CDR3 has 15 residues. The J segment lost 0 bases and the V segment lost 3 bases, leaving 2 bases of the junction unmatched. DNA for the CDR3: TGTGCCAGCTCACCGAGGGACAGTAGCAATCAGCCCCAGCATTTT. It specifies CASSPRDSSNQPQHF.

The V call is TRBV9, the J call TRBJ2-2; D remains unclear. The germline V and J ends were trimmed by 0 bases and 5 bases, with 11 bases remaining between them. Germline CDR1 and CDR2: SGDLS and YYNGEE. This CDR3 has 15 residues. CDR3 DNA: TGTGCCAGCAGCGTAGAGTCAGCGAGGACCGGGGAGCTGTTTTTT. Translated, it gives CASSVESARTGELFF.

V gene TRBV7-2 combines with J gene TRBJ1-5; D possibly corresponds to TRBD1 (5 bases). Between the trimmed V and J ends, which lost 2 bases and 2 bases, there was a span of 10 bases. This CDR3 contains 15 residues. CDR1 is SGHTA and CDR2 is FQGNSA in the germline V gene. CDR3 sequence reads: CASSLSPGRNQPQHF. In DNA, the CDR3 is TGTGCCAGCAGCTTAAGTCCAGGGCGCAATCAGCCCCAGCATTTT.

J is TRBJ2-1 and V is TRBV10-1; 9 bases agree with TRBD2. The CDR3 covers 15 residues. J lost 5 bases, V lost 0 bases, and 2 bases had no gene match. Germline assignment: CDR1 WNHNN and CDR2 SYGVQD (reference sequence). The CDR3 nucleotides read TGCGCCAGCAGTGAGTCCGCTAGCGGGGACAATGAGCAGTTCTTC. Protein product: CASSESASGDNEQFF.

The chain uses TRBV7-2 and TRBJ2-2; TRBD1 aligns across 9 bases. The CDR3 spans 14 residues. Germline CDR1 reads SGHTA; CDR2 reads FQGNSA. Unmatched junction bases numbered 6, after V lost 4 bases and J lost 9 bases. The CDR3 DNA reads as TGTGCCAGCAGCTCGGGACAGGGACTCTGGGAGCTGTTTTTT. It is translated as CASSSGQGLWELFF.

DNA of the CDR3: TGTGCAAGTCGCTTAGTGGACAGGTCGTCTTTTGAAGCTTTCTTT. Translation gives CASRLVDRSSFEAFF. The chain employs TRBV12-2 and TRBJ1-1; TRBD1, as called in the table, went unchecked against the DNA. TRBV12-2 is recorded as a pseudogene. The CDR3 contains 15 residues.

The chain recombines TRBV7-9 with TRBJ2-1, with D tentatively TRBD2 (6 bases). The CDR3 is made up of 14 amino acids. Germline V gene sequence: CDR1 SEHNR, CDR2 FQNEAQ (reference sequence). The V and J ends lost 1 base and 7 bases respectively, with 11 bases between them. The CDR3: CASSLDISGNEQFF. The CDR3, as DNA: TGTGCCAGCAGCTTAGATATTAGCGGAAATGAGCAGTTCTTC.

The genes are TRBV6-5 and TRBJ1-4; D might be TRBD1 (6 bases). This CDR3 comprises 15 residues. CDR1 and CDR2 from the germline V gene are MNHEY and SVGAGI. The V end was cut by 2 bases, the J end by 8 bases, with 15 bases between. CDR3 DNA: TGTGCCAGCAGTTACAGCTACGTTGGGGGCGAAAAACTGTTTTTT. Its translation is CASSYSYVGGEKLFF.

The CDR3 protein is CASSLQEPWQGYEQYF. The CDR3 DNA sequence: TGTGCCAGCAGTTTACAGGAACCCTGGCAGGGCTACGAGCAGTACTTC. V and J are TRBV27 and TRBJ2-7; D might be TRBD1 (5 bases). Germline V gives CDR1 MNHEY, CDR2 SMNVEV (reference sequence). The CDR3 is 16 residues long. Trimming removed 2 bases from V and 3 bases from J, with 17 bases in between.

The CDR3 loop reads CSGFSRYGNTIYF. The DNA of the CDR3 is TGCAGCGGGTTTTCGAGGTACGGAAACACCATATATTTT. The chain uses TRBV29-1 and TRBJ1-3; unclear D gene. The V and J ends lost 7 bases and 4 bases respectively, with 14 bases between them. This CDR3 comprises 13 residues. CDR1 is SQVTM and CDR2 is ANQGSEA in the germline V gene.

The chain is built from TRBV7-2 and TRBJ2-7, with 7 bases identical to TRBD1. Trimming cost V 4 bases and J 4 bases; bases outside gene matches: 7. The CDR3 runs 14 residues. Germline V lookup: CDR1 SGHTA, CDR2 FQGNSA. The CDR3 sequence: CASSWTTGKYEQYF. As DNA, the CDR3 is TGTGCCAGCAGCTGGACGACAGGGAAATACGAGCAGTACTTC.

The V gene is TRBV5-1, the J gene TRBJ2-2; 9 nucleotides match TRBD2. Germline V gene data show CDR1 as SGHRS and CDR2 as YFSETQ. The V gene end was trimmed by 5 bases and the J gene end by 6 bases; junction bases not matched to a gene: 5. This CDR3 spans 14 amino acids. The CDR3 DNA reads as TGCGCCAGCAGAGCAAGCGGGGGGCCCGGGGAGCTGTTTTTT. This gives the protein CASRASGGPGELFF.

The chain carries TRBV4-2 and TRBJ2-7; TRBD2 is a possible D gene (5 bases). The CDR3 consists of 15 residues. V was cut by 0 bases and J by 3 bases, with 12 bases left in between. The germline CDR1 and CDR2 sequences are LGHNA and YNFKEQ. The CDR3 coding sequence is TGTGCCAGCAGCCAAGATCCGGGGTTAGACTACGAGCAGTACTTC. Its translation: CASSQDPGLDYEQYF.

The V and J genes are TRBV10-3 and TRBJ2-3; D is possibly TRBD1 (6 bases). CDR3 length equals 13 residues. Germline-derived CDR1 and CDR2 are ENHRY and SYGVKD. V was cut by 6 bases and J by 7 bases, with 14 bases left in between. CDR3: CAIRGVGGNTQYF. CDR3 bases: TGTGCCATCAGGGGGGTAGGGGGAAATACGCAGTATTTT.

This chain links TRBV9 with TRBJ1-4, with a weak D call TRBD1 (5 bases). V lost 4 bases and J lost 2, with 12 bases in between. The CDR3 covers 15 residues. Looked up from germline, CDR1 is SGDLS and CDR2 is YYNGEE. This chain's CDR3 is CASSPPGNTNEKLFF. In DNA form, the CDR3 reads TGTGCCAGCAGCCCCCCAGGGAACACTAATGAAAAACTGTTTTTT.

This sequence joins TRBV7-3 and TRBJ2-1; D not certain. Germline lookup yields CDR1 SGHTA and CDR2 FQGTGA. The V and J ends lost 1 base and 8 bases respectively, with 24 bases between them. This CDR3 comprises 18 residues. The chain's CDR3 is CASSLNPVVPGLPDEQFF. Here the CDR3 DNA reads TGTGCCAGCAGCTTAAACCCGGTAGTTCCAGGCCTCCCCGATGAGCAGTTCTTC. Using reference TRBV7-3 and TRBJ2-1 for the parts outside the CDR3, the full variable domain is GAGVSQTPSNKVTEKGKYVELRCDPISGHTALYWYRQSLGQGPEFLIYFQGTGAADDSGLPNDRFFAVRPEGSVSTLKIQRTERGDSAVYLCASSLNPVVPGLPDEQFFGPGTRLTVL.

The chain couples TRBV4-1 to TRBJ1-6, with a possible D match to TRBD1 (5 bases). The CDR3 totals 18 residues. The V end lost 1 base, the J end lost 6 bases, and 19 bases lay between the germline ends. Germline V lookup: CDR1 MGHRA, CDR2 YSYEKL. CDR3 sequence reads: CASSQGEIFDRVNSPLHF. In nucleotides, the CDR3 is TGCGCCAGCAGCCAAGGTGAAATTTTCGACAGAGTTAATTCACCCCTCCACTTT.

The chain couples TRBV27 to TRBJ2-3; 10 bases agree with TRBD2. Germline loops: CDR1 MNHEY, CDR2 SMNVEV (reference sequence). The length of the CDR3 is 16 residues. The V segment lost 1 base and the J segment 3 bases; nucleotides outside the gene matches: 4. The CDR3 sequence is CASSLFLAGVTDTQYF. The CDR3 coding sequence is TGTGCCAGCAGTTTATTCCTAGCGGGGGTTACAGATACGCAGTATTTT.

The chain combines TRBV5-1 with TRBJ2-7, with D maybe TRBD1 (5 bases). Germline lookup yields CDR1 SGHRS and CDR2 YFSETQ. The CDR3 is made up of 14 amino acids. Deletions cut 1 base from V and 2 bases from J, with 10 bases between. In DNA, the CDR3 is TGCGCCAGCAGCTTGTTCCAGGGCGCCTACGAGCAGTACTTC. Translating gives CASSLFQGAYEQYF. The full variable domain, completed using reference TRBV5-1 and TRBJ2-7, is KAGVTQTPRYLIKTRGQQVTLSCSPISGHRSVSWYQQTPGQGLQFLFEYFSETQRNKGNFPGRFSGRQFSNSRSEMNVSTLELGDSALYLCASSLFQGAYEQYFGPGTRLTVT.

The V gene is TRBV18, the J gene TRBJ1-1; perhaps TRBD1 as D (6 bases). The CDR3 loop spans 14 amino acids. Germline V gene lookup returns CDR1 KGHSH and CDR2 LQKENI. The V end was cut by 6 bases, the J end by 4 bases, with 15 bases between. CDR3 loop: CASSGQGPPTEAFF. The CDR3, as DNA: TGTGCCAGCTCTGGTCAGGGGCCTCCCACTGAAGCTTTCTTT. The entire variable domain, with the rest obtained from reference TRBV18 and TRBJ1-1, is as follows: NAGVMQNPRHLVRRRGQEARLRCSPMKGHSHVYWYRQLPEEGLKFMVYLQKENIIDESGMPKERFSAEFPKEGPSILRIQQVVRGDSAAYFCASSGQGPPTEAFFGQGTRLTVV.

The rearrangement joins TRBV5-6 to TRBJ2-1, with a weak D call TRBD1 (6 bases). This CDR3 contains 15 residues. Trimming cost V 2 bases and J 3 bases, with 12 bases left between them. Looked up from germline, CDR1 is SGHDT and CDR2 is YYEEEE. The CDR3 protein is CASSLQGRYYNEQFF. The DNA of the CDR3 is TGTGCCAGCAGCTTACAGGGACGGTACTACAATGAGCAGTTCTTC.

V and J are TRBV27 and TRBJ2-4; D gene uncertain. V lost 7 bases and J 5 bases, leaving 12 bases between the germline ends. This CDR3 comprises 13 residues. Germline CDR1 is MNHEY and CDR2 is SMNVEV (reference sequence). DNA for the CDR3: TGTGCCAGCAATAGTCGCGGAGAAAACATTCAGTACTTC. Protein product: CASNSRGENIQYF.

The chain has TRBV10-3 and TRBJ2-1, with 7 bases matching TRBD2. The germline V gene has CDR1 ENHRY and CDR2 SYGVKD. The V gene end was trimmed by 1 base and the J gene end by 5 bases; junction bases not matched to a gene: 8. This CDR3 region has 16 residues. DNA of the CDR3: TGTGCCATCAGTGAGTTAGCACCGACTAGCAACAATGAGCAGTTCTTC. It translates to CAISELAPTSNNEQFF.

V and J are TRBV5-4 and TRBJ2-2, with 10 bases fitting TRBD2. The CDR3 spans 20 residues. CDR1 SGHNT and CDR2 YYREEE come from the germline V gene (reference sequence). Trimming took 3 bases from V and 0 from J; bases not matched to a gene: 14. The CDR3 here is CASSSKAGGRVRTNTGELFF. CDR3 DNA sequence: TGTGCCAGCAGCTCAAAAGCGGGGGGGAGGGTTAGGACGAACACCGGGGAGCTGTTTTTT.

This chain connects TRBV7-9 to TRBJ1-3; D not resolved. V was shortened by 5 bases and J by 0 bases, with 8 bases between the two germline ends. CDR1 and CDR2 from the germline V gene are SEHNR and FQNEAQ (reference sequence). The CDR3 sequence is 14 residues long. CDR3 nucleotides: TGTGCCAGCAGCCCCGTCTACTCTGGAAACACCATATATTTT. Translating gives CASSPVYSGNTIYF.

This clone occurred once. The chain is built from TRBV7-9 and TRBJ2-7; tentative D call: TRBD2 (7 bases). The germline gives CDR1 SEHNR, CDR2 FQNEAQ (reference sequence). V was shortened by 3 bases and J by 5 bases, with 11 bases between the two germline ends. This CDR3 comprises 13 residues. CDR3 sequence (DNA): TGTGCCAGCAGCTTCCGGGGGGCGGACGAGCAGTACTTC. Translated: CASSFRGADEQYF.

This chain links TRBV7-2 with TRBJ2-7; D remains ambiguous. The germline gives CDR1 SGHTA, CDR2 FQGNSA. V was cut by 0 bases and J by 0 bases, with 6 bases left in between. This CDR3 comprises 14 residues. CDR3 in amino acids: CASSLAGSSYEQYF. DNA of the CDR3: TGTGCCAGCAGCTTAGCGGGCAGCTCCTACGAGCAGTACTTC.

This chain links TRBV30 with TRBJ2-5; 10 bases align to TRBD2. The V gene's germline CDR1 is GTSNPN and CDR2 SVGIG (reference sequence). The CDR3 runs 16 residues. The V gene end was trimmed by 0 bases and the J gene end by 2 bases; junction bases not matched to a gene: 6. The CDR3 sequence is CAWSVGSGGFQETQYF. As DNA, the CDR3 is TGTGCCTGGAGTGTGGGTAGCGGGGGGTTTCAAGAGACCCAGTACTTC.